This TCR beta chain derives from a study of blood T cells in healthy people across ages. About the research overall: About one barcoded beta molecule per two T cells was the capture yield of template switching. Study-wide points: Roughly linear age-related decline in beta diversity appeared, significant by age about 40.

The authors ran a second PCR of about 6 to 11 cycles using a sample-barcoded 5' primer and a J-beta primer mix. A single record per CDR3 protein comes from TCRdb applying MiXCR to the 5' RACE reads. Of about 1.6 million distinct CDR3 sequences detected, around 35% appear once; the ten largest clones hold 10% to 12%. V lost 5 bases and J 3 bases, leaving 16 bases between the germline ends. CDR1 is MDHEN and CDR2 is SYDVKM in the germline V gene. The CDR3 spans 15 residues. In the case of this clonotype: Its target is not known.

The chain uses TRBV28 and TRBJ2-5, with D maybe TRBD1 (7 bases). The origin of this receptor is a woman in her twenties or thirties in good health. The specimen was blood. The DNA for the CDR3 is TGTGCCAGCAGTCTGCCGGGGGACAGAGAAGAGACCCAGTACTTC. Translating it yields CASSLPGDREETQYF.